These 19 T cell receptor beta chains share one sample of origin, sequenced in a study of cytomegalovirus exposure and HLA in healthy donors. Researchers ran the PCR with 60 Vbeta and 13 Jbeta primers. Libraries were prepared by immunoSEQ multiplex PCR; TCRdb keeps only in-frame clonotypes and omits some of them. In the table there are approximately 74,000 clones, 55% to 75% of which are singletons. What was sequenced was PBMCs. The receptors derive from a man aged 25-40 years in good health and CMV-seropositive.

This clone has a handful of counts. The J gene is TRBJ2-3, the V gene TRBV19, with D unresolved. V shed 6 bases and J shed 2 bases, with 3 bases lying between them. The V gene's germline CDR1 is LNHDA and CDR2 SQIVND (reference sequence). This CDR3 contains 11 residues. This CDR3 is CASSFTDTQYF. The CDR3 DNA reads as TGTGCCAGTAGCTTCACAGATACGCAGTATTTT. Drawing the rest from reference TRBV19 and TRBJ2-3, the complete variable domain is DGGITQSPKYLFRKEGQNVTLSCEQNLNHDAMYWYRQDPGQGLRLIYYSQIVNDFQKGDIAEGYSVSREKKESFPLTVTSAQKNPTAFYLCASSFTDTQYFGPGTRLTVL.

The genes are TRBV28 and TRBJ2-7; 8 nucleotides match TRBD2. The CDR3 has 19 amino acids. Trimming took 2 bases from V and 3 from J; bases not matched to a gene: 18. Germline V gene lookup returns CDR1 MDHEN and CDR2 SYDVKM. This chain's CDR3 is CASSLMSFLAGGEDYEQYF. In DNA, the CDR3 is TGTGCCAGCAGTTTAATGTCGTTTTTGGCGGGAGGAGAGGACTACGAGCAGTACTTC. Full variable domain (remainder filled in from reference TRBV28 and TRBJ2-7): DVKVTQSSRYLVKRTGEKVFLECVQDMDHENMFWYRQDPGLGLRLIYFSYDVKMKEKGDIPEGYSVSREKKERFSLILESASTNQTSMYLCASSLMSFLAGGEDYEQYFGPGTRLTVT.

J is TRBJ1-5 and V is TRBV9; 7 nucleotides match TRBD1. J lost 10 bases, V lost 4 bases, and 14 bases had no gene match. Germline CDR1 and CDR2: SGDLS and YYNGEE. This CDR3 spans 15 amino acids. The DNA of the CDR3 is TGTGCCAGCAGCACCACCCACAGGGGCTATTTTCCCCAGCATTTT. This translates into CASSTTHRGYFPQHF. The full variable domain, rest sourced from reference TRBV9 and TRBJ1-5, is DSGVTQTPKHLITATGQRVTLRCSPRSGDLSVYWYQQSLDQGLQFLIQYYNGEERAKGNILERFSAQQFPDLHSELNLSSLELGDSALYFCASSTTHRGYFPQHFGDGTRLSIL.

This chain connects TRBV2 to TRBJ2-3; D is unclear. The CDR3 is 16 amino acids. The germline V gene encodes CDR1 SNHLY and CDR2 FYNNEI. Trimming took off 8 bases at V and 1 base at J, with 19 bases between the two ends. The CDR3 region has the DNA TGTGCCAGCGATGGGTGGTACCCCGAGGGCACAGATACGCAGTATTTT. It is translated as CASDGWYPEGTDTQYF.

This clone was detected many times. V is TRBV5-1 and J is TRBJ1-2; D uncertain. The CDR3 extends over 13 amino acids. Germline lookup yields CDR1 SGHRS and CDR2 YFSETQ. The V end lost 0 bases, the J end lost 6 bases, and 9 bases lay between the germline ends. The CDR3 protein is CASSLAGGDGYTF. The CDR3 coding sequence is TGCGCCAGCAGCTTGGCCGGAGGAGATGGCTACACCTTC.

This clone was counted once. This rearrangement joins TRBV18 to TRBJ2-1; D unresolved. This CDR3 is 14 amino acids long. Between the trimmed V and J ends, which lost 3 bases and 5 bases, there was a span of 11 bases. Germline V gene lookup returns CDR1 KGHSH and CDR2 LQKENI. The CDR3 DNA is TGTGCCAGCTCACCTACAGACGCCAACAATGAGCAGTTCTTC. Protein sequence: CASSPTDANNEQFF.

The CDR3 is CASSIKASGIPYEQYF. The CDR3 DNA follows: TGTGCCAGTAGTATAAAGGCTAGCGGGATACCTTACGAGCAGTACTTC. The rearrangement links TRBV19 to TRBJ2-7, with 9 nucleotides matching TRBD2. Germline trimming cut 2 bases from V and 4 bases from J; bases unmatched to any gene: 9. There are 16 residues in the CDR3. Germline V gene data show CDR1 as LNHDA and CDR2 as SQIVND (reference sequence).

V is TRBV10-1 and J is TRBJ1-6; no definite D call. Trimming removed 6 bases at V and 7 bases at J, with 10 bases between. Germline assignment: CDR1 WNHNN and CDR2 SYGVQD (reference sequence). CDR3 length: 13 residues. The CDR3 reads CASRRDNNSPLHF. In nucleotides, the CDR3 is TGCGCCAGCAGGCGGGATAACAATTCACCCCTCCACTTT.

This rearrangement joins TRBV5-6 to TRBJ1-2, with D perhaps TRBD1 (5 bases). The CDR3 runs to 13 residues. The V end lost 3 bases, the J end lost 3 bases, and 9 bases lay between the germline ends. From germline, CDR1 is SGHDT and CDR2 YYEEEE. The CDR3 loop reads CASSSTTDYGYTF. CDR3 nucleotide sequence: TGTGCCAGCAGCTCTACGACAGACTATGGCTACACCTTC. Full variable domain (missing parts from reference TRBV5-6 and TRBJ1-2): DAGVTQSPTHLIKTRGQQVTLRCSPKSGHDTVSWYQQALGQGPQFIFQYYEEEERQRGNFPDRFSGHQFPNYSSELNVNALLLGDSALYLCASSSTTDYGYTFGSGTRLTVV.

Concerning this clone itself: Distinct nucleotide sequences in the sample also encode this CDR3. The rearrangement uses TRBV18 and TRBJ2-7; the match to TRBD1 covers 9 bases. Trimming removed 2 bases from V and 0 bases from J; junction bases left unmatched: 2. Germline V gene lookup returns CDR1 KGHSH and CDR2 LQKENI. The CDR3 extends over 15 amino acids. The CDR3 region is CASSPLGQGSYEQYF. The DNA for the CDR3 is TGTGCCAGCTCACCATTGGGACAGGGCTCCTACGAGCAGTACTTC.

This chain joins TRBV11-3 and TRBJ2-2; 9 bases agree with TRBD1. The V segment lost 5 bases and the J segment 6 bases; nucleotides outside the gene matches: 22. This CDR3 has 20 residues. Germline CDR1 is SGHNT and CDR2 is YENEEA. The CDR3 region has the DNA TGTGCCAGCAGCCTATTTACAGGGGGCGGCCATCCCCTGCTCGCCGGGGAGCTGTTTTTT. It is translated as CASSLFTGGGHPLLAGELFF.

This chain uses TRBV11-3 with TRBJ2-2; no clear D gene. CDR1 is SGHNT and CDR2 is YENEEA in the germline V gene. This CDR3 region has 13 residues. Trimming pared 2 bases from V and 5 bases from J, leaving 6 bases between. CDR3 sequence reads: CASSLFSTGELFF. Here the CDR3 DNA reads TGTGCCAGCAGCTTATTCAGTACCGGGGAGCTGTTTTTT.

The chain recombines TRBV13 with TRBJ2-5, with 10 bases that match TRBD1. Trimming took 4 bases from V and 3 from J; bases not matched to a gene: 8. The germline gives CDR1 PRHDT, CDR2 FYEKMQ (reference sequence). This CDR3 contains 16 residues. The CDR3 bases are TGTGCCAGCAGCTCAGACAGGGGGCATGGTGAAGAGACCCAGTACTTC. Amino acids: CASSSDRGHGEETQYF.

This clone was seen only a few times. The same CDR3 arises from other DNA sequences in this sample as well. This rearrangement joins TRBV9 to TRBJ2-5; a possible D gene is TRBD2 (7 bases). The germline V and J ends were trimmed by 5 bases and 5 bases, with 19 bases remaining between them. Germline CDR1 SGDLS, CDR2 YYNGEE. The CDR3 contains 15 residues. This CDR3 reads CASRRGGARLETQYF. CDR3 bases: TGTGCCAGCAGGAGAGGGGGGGCAAGACTCGAGACCCAGTACTTC.

This clone has more than one count but fewer than ten. V gene TRBV29-1 combines with J gene TRBJ2-3; D might be TRBD1 (5 bases). Trimming pared 2 bases from V and 3 bases from J, leaving 6 bases between. Germline V CDR1 and CDR2: SQVTM, ANQGSEA. The CDR3 consists of 12 residues. In DNA form, the CDR3 reads TGCAGCGTTGAACAGGGAACAGATACGCAGTATTTT. This sequence encodes CSVEQGTDTQYF.

The chain recombines TRBV11-2 with TRBJ2-1, with TRBD1 matching 8 bases. With V trimmed by 5 bases and J by 5 bases, 11 bases remained unmatched. Germline V CDR1 and CDR2: SGHAT, FQNNGV. The CDR3 length is 16 residues. CDR3 region: CASSERTGWGNNEQFF. CDR3 nucleotide sequence: TGTGCCAGCAGCGAAAGGACAGGGTGGGGCAACAATGAGCAGTTCTTC.

The rearrangement links TRBV7-8 to TRBJ2-7; 8 bases are a match to TRBD1. Germline-derived CDR1 and CDR2 are SGHVS and FQNEAQ. V shed 6 bases and J 4 bases; nucleotides not matched to a gene: 11. The CDR3 length is 15 residues. DNA of the CDR3: TGTGCCAGCAGTAGGGCAGGGGGCAGTCTGTACGAGCAGTACTTC. Encoded protein: CASSRAGGSLYEQYF. The variable domain in full, with the rest retrieved from reference TRBV7-8 and TRBJ2-7, is GAGVSQSPRYKVAKRGQDVALRCDPISGHVSLFWYQQALGQGPEFLTYFQNEAQLDKSGLPSDRFFAERPEGSVSTLKIQRTQQEDSAVYLCASSRAGGSLYEQYFGPGTRLTVT.

V and J are TRBV5-1 and TRBJ1-1; perhaps TRBD1 as D (5 bases). Trimming took off 1 base at V and 1 base at J, with 8 bases between the two ends. The V gene's germline CDR1 is SGHRS and CDR2 YFSETQ. The CDR3 sequence is 14 residues long. The CDR3 DNA sequence: TGCGCCAGCAGCTTGACAGGAAAGAACACTGAAGCTTTCTTT. Translated: CASSLTGKNTEAFF.

This rearrangement joins TRBV7-6 to TRBJ1-1; weak D call: TRBD1 (6 bases). CDR3 size: 14 residues. Per germline, CDR1 SGHVS and CDR2 FNYEAQ. V shed 0 bases and J shed 1 base, with 6 bases lying between them. For the CDR3, the DNA is TGTGCCAGCAGCTTAGCAGGGGGGAACACTGAAGCTTTCTTT. This gives the protein CASSLAGGNTEAFF. Full variable domain (outside the CDR3, taken from reference TRBV7-6 and TRBJ1-1): GAGVSQSPRYKVTKRGQDVALRCDPISGHVSLYWYRQALGQGPEFLTYFNYEAQQDKSGLPNDRFSAERPEGSISTLTIQRTEQRDSAMYRCASSLAGGNTEAFFGQGTRLTVV.